This T cell receptor (beta chain) was found in a study of T cells in Graves' hyperthyroidism and ophthalmopathy (dated by TCRdb to the late 2010s). Study-level background: Peripheral blood was sampled at the time of initial diagnosis, prior to any treatment. To identify TCR V-J signatures that set the groups apart, the researchers used a discovery cohort of 100 patients, made up of around 40 with Graves' ophthalmopathy and 57 with stable Graves' hyperthyroidism. Prospective prediction of ophthalmopathy was tested in an independent validation cohort of some 19 hyperthyroidism patients and 15 to 17 patients who later progressed to ophthalmopathy. The 100 or so discovery patients were randomly divided into training and test sets at a 7:3 ratio. The study also compared thyroid tissue and blood T-cell repertoires from about six Graves' hyperthyroidism patients. Once sampling was done, hyperthyroidism patients were given methimazole at a starting dose of 30 mg daily, whereas ophthalmopathy patients were given high-dose intravenous methylprednisolone. TCR Vbeta CDR3 sequencing of 120 to 150 peripheral blood samples (about 45 ophthalmopathy, 75 hyperthyroidism and some 17 progressor patients) is reported in the paper. Overall study outcomes, separate from this receptor: In cross-validation, a model built on a 13 V-J signature told ophthalmopathy apart from stable hyperthyroidism with over 85% sensitivity and about 81% specificity, and in testing the same model reached 80%/75%. In validation, progression to ophthalmopathy was predicted by the model with 55% to 71% sensitivity and around 76% specificity, a median of about 6 months before onset. Sample size was not statistically predetermined, and blinding of investigators to group allocation was not performed. Most expanded thyroid clonotypes (frequency above 0.001) were also detected in blood, suggesting blood repertoires may reflect thyroid immune responses.

Ophthalmopathy patients had moderately to severely active disease, Clinical Activity Score of at least 3, NOSPECS grade of at least 4, and duration under 3 months. The study excluded patients with uncontrolled infections, other autoimmune diseases, pregnancy or lactation. Diagnoses were based on clinical symptoms, serum thyroxine and TRAb, thyroid ultrasound and orbital computed tomography. PBMCs were isolated from approximately 10 ml of fresh peripheral blood by Ficoll-Paque density gradient centrifugation. Total RNA was extracted using Trizol reagent, and RNA quality was assessed on an Agilent 2100 Bioanalyzer. CDR1 and CDR2, per the germline V gene, are MDHEN and SYDVKM. The junction shows trimming of 2 bases on V and 4 bases on J, plus 9 bases between the germline ends. From the cysteine through the phenylalanine, the CDR3 covers 15 amino acids. Only the CDR3 DNA is retained, 45 bases long and in frame from the first base.

TCR beta CDR3 regions were amplified from RNA transcripts. For the first round of RT-PCR on the TCR CDR3, the HTBI primer set was used together with the Qiagen OneStep RT-PCR kit. Libraries were constructed in a second round of multiplex PCR, after which size selection and purification were performed. Libraries were sequenced paired-end with 100 bp reads on an Illumina HiSeq2000. On the authors' methods: Raw data were processed with SOAPnuke, discarding reads with adapters, uncalled bases, mean Phred below 15, or no exact constant-primer or identifier match. High-quality paired reads were merged with COPE v1.2.5, and unique nucleotide sequences were defined as clonotypes. Clonotypes were aligned to IMGT TRBV, TRBD and TRBJ reference segments using MiTCR v1.1. The analysis was restricted to V-J combinations with a frequency above 0.0001, which together covered about 99% of the repertoires. The TCS score was defined as F50 (clonal expansion) divided by E x V (chaos), with BLOSUM62-based TCRdist calculated between CDR3 peptides within each V-J. Welch's t-statistics and random forest reduced fewer than 600 V-J features to 13, which were used in a naive Bayes classifier (R e1071). The raw public reads went through TCRdb reprocessing: fastp at Q25, MiXCR clone calling, in-frame beta chains kept. Duplicate CDR3 protein sequences are folded into a single record with the most common DNA and genes. The V and J calls and clone size come from TCRdb's table, not from the authors' own analysis. In all, the sample holds hundreds of thousands of distinct CDR3 sequences, and more than 20% of those were seen once. Together, the top ten hold approximately 30% of the sample.

In this sample, this clonotype turned up a few times. Its antigen target is currently unknown. No base qualities exist here, and no much larger clone lies one base off it. Sample: blood. The receptor chain draws on TRBV28 and TRBJ2-6, with no reliable assignment of the D segment. This TCR came from a man aged 25 to 45 with Graves' ophthalmopathy. The DNA sequence is as follows: TGTGCCAGCAGTTTAGGCATATCCGGGGCCAACGTCCTGACTTTC. It codes for CASSLGISGANVLTF.